The 9 T cell receptor beta chains below were found in one sample sequenced in a study of T cells in localized non-small cell lung cancer. Produced via immunoSEQ multiplex PCR; TCRdb's table is partial and in-frame only. In the table there are 9,000 to 13,000 clones, approximately 81% of which are singletons. This sample comprised peripheral blood, obtained before any cancer treatment. These receptors came from a male donor aged 60 or over with stage III lung adenocarcinoma.

The V and J genes are TRBV12-5 and TRBJ2-5; a weak D match, TRBD1 (5 bases). Germline CDR1 and CDR2: LGHNT and FRNRAP. The CDR3 consists of 11 residues. Trimming took 6 bases from V and 7 from J, leaving 9 bases between them. CDR3 DNA sequence: TGTGCTAGTGGCCGAACAGGGACCCAGTACTTC. This sequence encodes CASGRTGTQYF.

This clone was found once. The chain joins TRBV4-1 to TRBJ2-1; 10 bases match TRBD2. Germline V gives CDR1 MGHRA, CDR2 YSYEKL. The CDR3 loop spans 16 amino acids. The J segment lost 13 bases and the V segment lost 0 bases, leaving 12 bases of the junction unmatched. CDR3 coding DNA: TGCGCCAGCAGCCAAGAATGGCTAGCGGGGGCCTCCGACCAGTTCTTC. Protein product: CASSQEWLAGASDQFF.

The rearrangement links TRBV5-1 to TRBJ2-7; no reliable D call. Germline CDR1 and CDR2: SGHRS and YFSETQ. Between the trimmed V and J ends, which lost 0 bases and 5 bases, there was a span of 15 bases. This CDR3 contains 15 residues. This CDR3 reads CASSLVRPGKDEQYF. CDR3 nucleotides: TGCGCCAGCAGCTTGGTAAGGCCGGGTAAGGACGAGCAGTACTTC.

The V call is TRBV7-9, the J call TRBJ1-5, with a possible D match to TRBD1 (6 bases). V was clipped by 5 bases and J by 2 bases, with 16 bases between them. The germline V gene encodes CDR1 SEHNR and CDR2 FQNEAQ (reference sequence). The CDR3 extends over 16 amino acids. The CDR3 DNA follows: TGTGCCAGCAGCCTTGGGAGGGGGGTTGGCAATCAGCCCCAGCATTTT. This codes for CASSLGRGVGNQPQHF.

The gene calls are TRBV13 and TRBJ2-3, with TRBD2 as a possible D gene (5 bases). The CDR3 is 14 amino acids. Germline V gene sequence: CDR1 PRHDT, CDR2 FYEKMQ (reference sequence). Trimming cost V 4 bases and J 6 bases, with 14 bases left between them. The chain's CDR3 is CASSYGLRRDTQYF. The CDR3 coding sequence is TGTGCCAGCAGCTACGGGCTTCGGAGGGATACGCAGTATTTT.

This clone occurred once. The chain carries TRBV7-9 and TRBJ2-5, with D tentatively TRBD2 (5 bases). This CDR3 comprises 14 residues. V lost 7 bases and J 1 base, leaving 13 bases between the germline ends. Germline V gene sequence: CDR1 SEHNR, CDR2 FQNEAQ (reference sequence). The CDR3 spells CASTLLGPQETQYF. The CDR3 DNA reads as TGTGCCAGCACCCTACTAGGGCCCCAAGAGACCCAGTACTTC.

This clone was seen more than once but under ten times. V gene TRBV6-5 combines with J gene TRBJ2-5; 7 bases are shared with TRBD2. This CDR3 comprises 13 residues. V dropped 5 bases and J dropped 2; count of bases not matched to a gene: 2. Germline V gene lookup returns CDR1 MNHEY and CDR2 SVGAGI. Here the CDR3 reads CASSEGGQETQYF. CDR3 sequence (DNA): TGTGCCAGCAGTGAGGGAGGGCAAGAGACCCAGTACTTC.

This chain links TRBV5-5 with TRBJ2-3; D is unresolved. Germline V gene sequence: CDR1 SGHKS, CDR2 YYEKEE (reference sequence). The CDR3 length is 13 residues. Trimming took 0 bases from V and 4 from J, leaving 6 bases between them. DNA for the CDR3: TGTGCCAGCAGCTTGGATGTCCCAGATACGCAGTATTTT. This translates into CASSLDVPDTQYF.

The CDR3 nucleotides are TGTGCCAGCAGCTTACTAGCGGGAGATCTTATTAATGAGCAGTTCTTC. This sequence encodes CASSLLAGDLINEQFF. The chain couples TRBV11-1 to TRBJ2-1; 10 nucleotides align to TRBD2. The junction had 8 bases not matched to a gene; V was cut back by 2 bases and J by 7 bases. The CDR3 runs 16 residues. Germline CDR1 SGHAT, CDR2 FQDESV (reference sequence).